These T cell receptor beta chains were read from a single sample in a study of cytomegalovirus exposure and HLA in healthy donors. This table comes from immunoSEQ multiplex PCR, and its TCRdb copy is limited to in-frame clones, with some not included. The sample lists about 300,000 clones; about nine tenths were seen once. Material: PBMCs. The receptors stem from a man in his forties in good health and CMV-seropositive. Each CDR3 is given with its conserved first and last residue. The D gene is left open where the match is weak. Clone size is given for some rows only: seen once, a few or many times, or a class if the clone is expanded.

d_call j_call v_call clone_size cdr3_nt cdr3_aa
. TRBJ1-5 TRBV9 . TGTGCCAGCAGCGTAGAGGGGGGGCGGGGGCCCCAGCATTTT CASSVEGGRGPQHF
TRBD1 TRBJ1-4 TRBV5-1 once TGCGCCAGCAGCTTCACAGGGGGAACTAATGAAAAACTGTTTTTT CASSFTGGTNEKLFF
TRBD1 TRBJ1-5 TRBV7-2 . TGTGCCAGCAGCACGACAGGGGGGGGGAGCAATCAGCCCCAGCATTTT CASSTTGGGSNQPQHF
. TRBJ2-1 TRBV28 . TGTGCCAGCAGCAAGCGGGCCTCCTACAATGAGCAGTTCTTC CASSKRASYNEQFF
. TRBJ2-7 TRBV30 . TGTGCCTGGAGTGCCAGGTGGGAGCAGTACTTC CAWSARWEQYF
TRBD1 TRBJ1-2 TRBV6-6 . TGTGCCAGCAGTCCGACAGGGGGCGGCTATGGCTACACCTTC CASSPTGGGYGYTF
TRBD1 TRBJ1-2 TRBV4-3 . TGCGCCAGCAGCGAGGGACAGGGTTTGAGCGGCTACACCTTC CASSEGQGLSGYTF
TRBD1 TRBJ1-5 TRBV14 . TGTGCCAGCAGCCAAGCGGGGACAGGGCGAGTAGGGAATAATAGCAATCAGCCCCAGCATTTT CASSQAGTGRVGNNSNQPQHF
TRBD1 TRBJ2-5 TRBV9 . TGTGCCAGCAGCACCCCGCTTTCCGGACAGGGGGGTGTCGAGACCCAGTACTTC CASSTPLSGQGGVETQYF
. TRBJ2-7 TRBV27 . TGTGCCAGCAGTTTGGGCGCCCCGGGAGAGCAGTACTTC CASSLGAPGEQYF
TRBD2 TRBJ2-1 TRBV19 . TGTGCCAGTAGTATTATAGCGGGAGGGGGGAATGAGCAGTTCTTC CASSIIAGGGNEQFF
. TRBJ2-7 TRBV5-6 . TGTGCCAGCAGCTTTGAGGGATATTCCTACGAGCAGTACTTC CASSFEGYSYEQYF
. TRBJ2-2 TRBV14 . TGTGCCAGCAGCCACCGTACCGGCGGGGAGCTGTTTTTT CASSHRTGGELFF
. TRBJ2-2 TRBV6-5 . TGTGCCAGCAGCCCCAACTCCCCCGGGGAGCTGTTTTTT CASSPNSPGELFF
. TRBJ1-1 TRBV29-1 few TGCAGCGTTTGGACACCAGAAGCTTTCTTT CSVWTPEAFF
TRBD2 TRBJ2-5 TRBV19 . TGTGCCAGTAGTGCCTCACTAGCGGGAGGGCCCTGGGAGACCCAGTACTTC CASSASLAGGPWETQYF
TRBD1 TRBJ2-3 TRBV27 . TGTGCCAGCAGCGAACAGGGGTGGCCAGATACGCAGTATTTT CASSEQGWPDTQYF
TRBD1 TRBJ2-2 TRBV19 . TGTGCCACCCGGCCGACAGGGGCGAACACCGGGGAGCTGTTTTTT CATRPTGANTGELFF
. TRBJ2-5 TRBV28 . TGTGCCAGCAGTTTACCTCTTTTACTACGGCAGGAGACCCAGTACTTC CASSLPLLLRQETQYF
. TRBJ2-7 TRBV28 . TGTGCCAGCAGACTACAGGGGGGGTCGTACGAGCAGTACTTC CASRLQGGSYEQYF
. TRBJ2-7 TRBV19 . TGTGCCAGTAGTGACGAGGACGGGAGCTCCTACGAGCAGTACTTC CASSDEDGSSYEQYF
. TRBJ1-2 TRBV30 . TGTGCCTGGTCAGGCAGCAGCAACTATGGCTACACCTTC CAWSGSSNYGYTF
TRBD2 TRBJ2-5 TRBV19 . TGTGCCAGTAGTATCGGAGCGGGAGGCCCCCAAGAGACCCAGTACTTC CASSIGAGGPQETQYF
. TRBJ1-5 TRBV28 . TGTGCCAGCAGCCTAGAAGCTTATAGCAATCAGCCCCAGCATTTT CASSLEAYSNQPQHF
. TRBJ2-7 TRBV27 . TGTGCCAGCAGTATCCCCAGGAACTCCTACGAGCAGTACTTC CASSIPRNSYEQYF
. TRBJ1-2 TRBV7-2 . TGTGCCAGCAGCTTAGGATTGGGGGCGAATAACTATGGCTACACCTTC CASSLGLGANNYGYTF
. TRBJ1-1 TRBV7-6 . TGTGCCAGCAGCTATTCTTGGGGTACAGGGAGCACTGAAGCTTTCTTT CASSYSWGTGSTEAFF
TRBD1 TRBJ2-2 TRBV5-1 . TGCGCCAGCAGCACGGACAGGGCGATGGACGGGGAGCTGTTTTTT CASSTDRAMDGELFF
TRBD2 TRBJ2-7 TRBV7-8 . TGTGCCAGCAGCTTTTCCGGTAGCGGGAGCGGTGGTTCCTACGAGCAGTACTTC CASSFSGSGSGGSYEQYF